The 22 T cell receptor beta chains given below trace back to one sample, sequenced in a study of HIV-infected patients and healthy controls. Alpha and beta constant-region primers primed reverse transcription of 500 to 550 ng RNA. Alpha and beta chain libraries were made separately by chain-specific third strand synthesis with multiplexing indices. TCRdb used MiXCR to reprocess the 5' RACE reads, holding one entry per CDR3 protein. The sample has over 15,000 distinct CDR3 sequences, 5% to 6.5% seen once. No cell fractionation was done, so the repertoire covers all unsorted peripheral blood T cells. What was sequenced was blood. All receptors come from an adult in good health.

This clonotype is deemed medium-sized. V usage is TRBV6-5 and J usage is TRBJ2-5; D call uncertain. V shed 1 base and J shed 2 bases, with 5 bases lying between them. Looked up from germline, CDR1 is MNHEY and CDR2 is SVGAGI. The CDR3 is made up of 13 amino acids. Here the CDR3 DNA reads TGTGCCAGCAGTTACTTTGGGCAAGAGACCCAGTACTTC. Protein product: CASSYFGQETQYF.

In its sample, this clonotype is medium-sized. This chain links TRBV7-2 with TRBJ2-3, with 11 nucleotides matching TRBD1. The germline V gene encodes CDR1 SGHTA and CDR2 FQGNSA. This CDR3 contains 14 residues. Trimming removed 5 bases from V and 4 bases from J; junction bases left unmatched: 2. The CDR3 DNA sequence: TGTGCCAGCAGCCGGGACAGGGGGTCAGATACGCAGTATTTT. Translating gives CASSRDRGSDTQYF.

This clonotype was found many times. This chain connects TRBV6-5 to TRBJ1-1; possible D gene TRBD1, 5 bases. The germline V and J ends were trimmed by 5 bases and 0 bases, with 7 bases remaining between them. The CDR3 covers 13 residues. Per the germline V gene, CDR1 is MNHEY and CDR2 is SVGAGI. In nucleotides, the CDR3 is TGTGCCAGCAGTGGGACGGTGAACACTGAAGCTTTCTTT. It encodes CASSGTVNTEAFF.

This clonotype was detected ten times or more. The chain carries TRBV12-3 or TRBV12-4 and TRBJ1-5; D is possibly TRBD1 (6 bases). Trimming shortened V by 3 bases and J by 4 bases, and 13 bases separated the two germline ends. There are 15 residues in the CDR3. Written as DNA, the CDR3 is TGTGCCAGCAGTTTCGGCACACAGGGAAATCAGCCCCAGCATTTT. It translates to CASSFGTQGNQPQHF.

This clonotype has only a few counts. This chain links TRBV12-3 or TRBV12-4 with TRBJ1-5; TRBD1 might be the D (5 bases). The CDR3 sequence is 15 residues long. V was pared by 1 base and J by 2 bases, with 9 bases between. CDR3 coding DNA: TGTGCCAGCAGTTTAGGGGGGAGTGGCAATCAGCCCCAGCATTTT. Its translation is CASSLGGSGNQPQHF.

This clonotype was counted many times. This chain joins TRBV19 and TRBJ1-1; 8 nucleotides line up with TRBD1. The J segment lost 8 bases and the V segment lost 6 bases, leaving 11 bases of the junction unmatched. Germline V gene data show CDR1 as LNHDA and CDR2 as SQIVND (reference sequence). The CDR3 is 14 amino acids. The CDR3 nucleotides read TGTGCCAGTAGCTTCGGACAGGGACCCACAGAAGCTTTCTTT. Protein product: CASSFGQGPTEAFF.

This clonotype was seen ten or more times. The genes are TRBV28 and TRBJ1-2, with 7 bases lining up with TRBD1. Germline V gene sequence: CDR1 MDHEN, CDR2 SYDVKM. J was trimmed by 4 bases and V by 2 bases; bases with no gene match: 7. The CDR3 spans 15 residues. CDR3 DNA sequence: TGTGCCAGCAGTTTAGTTAGACAGGGAAGCTATGGCTACACCTTC. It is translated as CASSLVRQGSYGYTF.

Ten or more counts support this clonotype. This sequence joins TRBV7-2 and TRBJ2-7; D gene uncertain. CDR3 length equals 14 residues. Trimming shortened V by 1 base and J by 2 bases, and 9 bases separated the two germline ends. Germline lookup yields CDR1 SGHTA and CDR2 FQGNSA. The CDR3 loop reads CASSLVSRTYEQYF. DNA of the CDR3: TGTGCCAGCAGCTTAGTCTCCAGGACCTACGAGCAGTACTTC. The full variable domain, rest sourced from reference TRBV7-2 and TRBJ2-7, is GAGVSQSPSNKVTEKGKDVELRCDPISGHTALYWYRQSLGQGLEFLIYFQGNSAPDKSGLPSDRFSAERTGGSVSTLTIQRTQQEDSAVYLCASSLVSRTYEQYFGPGTRLTVT.

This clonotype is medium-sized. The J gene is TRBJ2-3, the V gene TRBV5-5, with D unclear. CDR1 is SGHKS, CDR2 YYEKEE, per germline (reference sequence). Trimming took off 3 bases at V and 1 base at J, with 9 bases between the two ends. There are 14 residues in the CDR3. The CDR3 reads CASSSRTGTDTQYF. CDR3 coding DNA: TGTGCCAGCAGCTCCCGGACGGGCACAGATACGCAGTATTTT.

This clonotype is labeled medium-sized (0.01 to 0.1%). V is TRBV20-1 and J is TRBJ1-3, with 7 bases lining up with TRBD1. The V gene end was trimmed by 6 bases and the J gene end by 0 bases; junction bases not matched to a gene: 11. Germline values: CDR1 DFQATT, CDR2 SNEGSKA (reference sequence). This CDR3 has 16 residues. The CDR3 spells CSATGTAEDSGNTIYF. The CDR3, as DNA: TGCAGTGCCACCGGGACAGCGGAGGACTCTGGAAACACCATATATTTT.

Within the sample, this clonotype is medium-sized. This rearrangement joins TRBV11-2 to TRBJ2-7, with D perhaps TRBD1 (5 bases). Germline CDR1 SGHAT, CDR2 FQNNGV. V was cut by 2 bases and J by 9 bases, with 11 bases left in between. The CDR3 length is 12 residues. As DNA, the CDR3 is TGTGCCAGCAGCTTATACCAGGGTGTGCAGTACTTC. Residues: CASSLYQGVQYF.

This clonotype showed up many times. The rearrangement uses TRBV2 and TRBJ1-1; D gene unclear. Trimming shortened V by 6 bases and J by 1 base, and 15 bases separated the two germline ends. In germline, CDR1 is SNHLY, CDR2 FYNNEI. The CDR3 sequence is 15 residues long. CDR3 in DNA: TGTGCCAGCAGCCTAGGAGGAAACCGGAACACTGAAGCTTTCTTT. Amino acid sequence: CASSLGGNRNTEAFF.

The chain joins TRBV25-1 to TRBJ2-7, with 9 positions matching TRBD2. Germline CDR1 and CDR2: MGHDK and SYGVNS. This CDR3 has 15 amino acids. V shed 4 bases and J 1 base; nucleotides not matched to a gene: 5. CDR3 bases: TGTGCCAGCAGTGCCCCGGCGGGGGGGTCCTACGAGCAGTACTTC. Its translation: CASSAPAGGSYEQYF.

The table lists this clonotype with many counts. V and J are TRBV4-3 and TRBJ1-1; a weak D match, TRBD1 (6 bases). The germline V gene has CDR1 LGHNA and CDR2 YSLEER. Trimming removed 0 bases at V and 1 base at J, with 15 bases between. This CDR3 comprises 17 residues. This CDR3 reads CASSQEGAIPGNTEAFF. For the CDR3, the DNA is TGCGCCAGCAGCCAAGAGGGGGCCATCCCTGGGAACACTGAAGCTTTCTTT.

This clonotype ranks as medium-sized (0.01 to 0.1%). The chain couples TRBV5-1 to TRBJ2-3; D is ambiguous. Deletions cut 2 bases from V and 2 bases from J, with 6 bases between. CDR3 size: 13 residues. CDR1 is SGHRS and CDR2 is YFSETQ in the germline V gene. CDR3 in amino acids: CASSLGLTDTQYF. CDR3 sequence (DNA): TGCGCCAGCAGCTTAGGCCTCACAGATACGCAGTATTTT.

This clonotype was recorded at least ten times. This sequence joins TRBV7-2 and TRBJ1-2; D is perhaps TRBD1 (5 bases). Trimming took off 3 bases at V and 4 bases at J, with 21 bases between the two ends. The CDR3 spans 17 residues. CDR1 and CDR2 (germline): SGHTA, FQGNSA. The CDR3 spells CASSFYFGAALTYGYTF. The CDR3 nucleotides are TGTGCCAGCAGCTTCTATTTTGGGGCCGCCCTCACCTATGGCTACACCTTC.

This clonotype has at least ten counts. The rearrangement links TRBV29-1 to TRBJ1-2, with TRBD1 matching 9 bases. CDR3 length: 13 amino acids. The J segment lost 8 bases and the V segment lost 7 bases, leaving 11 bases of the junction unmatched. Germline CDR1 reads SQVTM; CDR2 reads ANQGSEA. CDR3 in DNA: TGCAGCGGAGGAAAGACAGGGGGTAAAGGCTACACCTTC. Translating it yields CSGGKTGGKGYTF. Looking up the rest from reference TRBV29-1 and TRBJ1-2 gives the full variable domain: SAVISQKPSRDICQRGTSLTIQCQVDSQVTMMFWYRQQPGQSLTLIATANQGSEATYESGFVIDKFPISRPNLTFSTLTVSNMSPEDSSIYLCSGGKTGGKGYTFGSGTRLTVV.

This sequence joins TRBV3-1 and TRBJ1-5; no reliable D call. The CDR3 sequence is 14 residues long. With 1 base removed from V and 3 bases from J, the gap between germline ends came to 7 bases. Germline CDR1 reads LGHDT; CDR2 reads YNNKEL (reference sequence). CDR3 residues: CASSQASSNQPQHF. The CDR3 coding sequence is TGTGCCAGCAGCCAAGCGTCCTCCAATCAGCCCCAGCATTTT. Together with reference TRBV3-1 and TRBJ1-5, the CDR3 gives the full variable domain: DTAVSQTPKYLVTQMGNDKSIKCEQNLGHDTMYWYKQDSKKFLKIMFSYNNKELIINETVPNRFSPKSPDKAHLNLHINSLELGDSAVYFCASSQASSNQPQHFGDGTRLSIL.

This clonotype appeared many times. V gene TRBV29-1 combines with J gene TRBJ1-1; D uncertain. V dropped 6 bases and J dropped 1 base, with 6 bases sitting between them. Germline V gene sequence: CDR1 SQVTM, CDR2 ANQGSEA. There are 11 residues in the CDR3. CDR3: CSVSQNTEAFF. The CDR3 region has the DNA TGCAGCGTGTCCCAGAACACTGAAGCTTTCTTT.

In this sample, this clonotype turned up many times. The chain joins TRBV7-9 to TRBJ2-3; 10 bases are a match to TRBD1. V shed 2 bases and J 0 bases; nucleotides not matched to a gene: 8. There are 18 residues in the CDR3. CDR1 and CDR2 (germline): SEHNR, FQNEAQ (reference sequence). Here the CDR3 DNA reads TGTGCCAGCAGCTTAAGTGGGACAGGGGTTCGTAGCACAGATACGCAGTATTTT. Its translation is CASSLSGTGVRSTDTQYF.

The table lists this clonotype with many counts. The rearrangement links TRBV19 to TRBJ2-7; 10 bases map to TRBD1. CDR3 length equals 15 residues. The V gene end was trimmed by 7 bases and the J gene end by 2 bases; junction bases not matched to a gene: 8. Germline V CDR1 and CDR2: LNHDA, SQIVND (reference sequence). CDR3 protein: CASTIGGQGTYEQYF. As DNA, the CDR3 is TGTGCCAGTACAATCGGGGGACAGGGGACCTACGAGCAGTACTTC.

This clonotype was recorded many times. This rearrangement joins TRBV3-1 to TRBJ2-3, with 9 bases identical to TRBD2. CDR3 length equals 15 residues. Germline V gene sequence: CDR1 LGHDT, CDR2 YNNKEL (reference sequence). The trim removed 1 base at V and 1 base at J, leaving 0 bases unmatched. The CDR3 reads CASSQGTSGTDTQYF. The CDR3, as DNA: TGTGCCAGCAGCCAAGGGACTAGCGGCACAGATACGCAGTATTTT.